What follows are 3 T cell receptor beta chains derived from one specimen sequenced in a study of cytomegalovirus exposure and HLA in healthy donors. With 60 Vbeta and 13 Jbeta primers, the PCR was carried out. Sequencing was performed with immunoSEQ multiplex PCR; in TCRdb, only in-frame clones are kept and a portion is missing. The profile shows about 260,000 clones, around four fifths of them singletons. Sequencing used PBMCs. Receptors were obtained from a woman aged 40 to 50 in good health and CMV-seropositive.

This chain joins TRBV27 and TRBJ2-3, with 9 nucleotides matching TRBD2. The CDR3 has 17 residues. CDR1 and CDR2 from the germline V gene are MNHEY and SMNVEV (reference sequence). With V trimmed by 5 bases and J by 3 bases, 12 bases remained unmatched. The CDR3 region is CASSPRPFSGSTDTQYF. The CDR3 nucleotides are TGTGCCAGCAGTCCCCGCCCCTTTAGCGGGAGTACAGATACGCAGTATTTT.

CDR3 loop: CASSLEGAKVYEQYF. The CDR3 coding sequence is TGCGCCAGCAGCTTGGAGGGGGCAAAAGTGTACGAGCAGTACTTC. The V gene is TRBV5-1, the J gene TRBJ2-7, with 7 bases lining up with TRBD1. This CDR3 comprises 15 residues. The germline V gene has CDR1 SGHRS and CDR2 YFSETQ. Trimming took 0 bases from V and 4 from J; bases not matched to a gene: 7.

The CDR3 coding sequence is TGTGCCAGCAGCTCCCCGGACAGGGGCGGCTACACCTTC. As protein: CASSSPDRGGYTF. The V gene is TRBV5-6, the J gene TRBJ1-2; 9 bases are a match to TRBD1. The CDR3 runs to 13 residues. Germline V gene lookup returns CDR1 SGHDT and CDR2 YYEEEE. Trimming cost V 3 bases and J 8 bases; bases outside gene matches: 5.